A selection of T cell receptor beta chains follows, all from one sample in a study of post-analysis software for immune sequencing data. TCRdb reprocessed the PCR reads with MiXCR, giving one entry per CDR3 protein. The profile covers roughly 700,000 distinct CDR3 sequences, with roughly 27% appearing a single time and approximately 0.6% taken by the ten largest. The sample consisted of blood. The receptors were sampled from a girl aged 5 to 17 with multiple sclerosis. Both conserved end residues are part of each CDR3. D genes are given only for firm matches. Part of the rows lack a size; the others show once, few, many or a class for expanded clones.

TRBJ2-7 TRBV27 - - 15 CASSPKGDRSYEQYF TGTGCCAGCAGTCCGAAGGGTGACAGGAGTTACGAGCAGTACTTC
TRBJ2-1 TRBV11-3 - - 14 CASSFGDNYNEQFF TGTGCCAGCAGCTTTGGGGACAACTACAATGAGCAGTTCTTC
TRBJ1-2 TRBV29-1 TRBD1 - 15 CSVEDRKGADYGYTF TGCAGCGTTGAAGATCGAAAGGGGGCGGACTATGGCTACACCTTC
TRBJ2-5 TRBV5-1 - once 16 CASNMENRVNQETQYF TGCGCCAGCAACATGGAAAACAGAGTAAACCAAGAGACCCAGTACTTC
TRBJ1-1 TRBV20-1 - - 11 CSSGGGLSAFF TGCAGCTCCGGGGGGGGATTGTCGGCTTTCTTT
TRBJ1-2 TRBV20-1 TRBD1 - 15 CSARDYRGKGYGYTF TGCAGTGCTAGAGATTACAGGGGCAAGGGCTATGGCTACACCTTC
TRBJ1-4 TRBV20-1 - few 14 CSARNQGSPEKLFF TGCAGTGCTAGAAATCAAGGATCTCCCGAAAAACTGTTTTTT
TRBJ2-2 TRBV10-3 TRBD1 - 13 CATRGRGTGELFF TGTGCCACCAGGGGGCGAGGCACCGGGGAGCTGTTTTTT
TRBJ1-1 TRBV5-1 - - 15 CASSLFSGADTEAFF TGCGCCAGCAGCTTGTTCTCGGGGGCGGACACTGAAGCTTTCTTT
TRBJ2-3 TRBV7-2 TRBD2 - 15 CASSYGLAATDTQYF TGTGCCAGCAGCTACGGACTAGCGGCCACAGATACGCAGTATTTT
TRBJ1-2 TRBV5-1 TRBD1 few 15 CASSWGTGTGDGYTF TGCGCCAGCAGCTGGGGGACCGGGACAGGGGACGGCTACACCTTC
TRBJ2-7 TRBV12-3/TRBV12-4 TRBD1 - 16 CASSLDTGTGIYEQYF TGTGCCAGCAGTTTAGATACCGGGACAGGGATATACGAGCAGTACTTC
TRBJ2-7 TRBV6-1 TRBD1 - 14 CASTGDRVVNEQYF TGTGCCAGCACCGGAGACAGGGTGGTAAACGAGCAGTACTTC
TRBJ1-5 TRBV28 - - 17 CASSFNRVVGSNQPQHF TGTGCCAGCAGTTTCAACAGGGTGGTTGGGAGCAATCAGCCCCAGCATTTT
TRBJ1-3 TRBV7-9 - - 14 CASSASTGGNTIYF TGTGCCAGCAGCGCCAGTACGGGAGGAAACACCATATATTTT
TRBJ2-1 TRBV20-1 TRBD2 - 13 CSALADDYNEQFF TGCAGTGCCCTAGCGGACGACTACAATGAGCAGTTCTTC
TRBJ2-2 TRBV20-1 TRBD2 - 17 CSARVSLGLAGTGELFF TGCAGTGCTAGAGTTTCGCTGGGACTAGCGGGCACCGGGGAGCTGTTTTTT
TRBJ1-6 TRBV7-2 - - 15 CASSLMQVRGSPLHF TGTGCCAGCAGCCTAATGCAAGTTCGGGGATCACCCCTCCACTTT
TRBJ2-5 TRBV29-1 - many 10 CSASFETQYF TGCAGCGCCTCGTTTGAGACCCAGTACTTC
TRBJ2-1 TRBV6-5 TRBD1 - 15 CASSRPGQLYNEQFF TGTGCCAGCAGCCGACCGGGACAGCTCTACAATGAGCAGTTCTTC
TRBJ1-1 TRBV20-1 TRBD1 - 13 CSASRDRNTEAFF TGCAGTGCTAGTCGGGACAGGAACACTGAAGCTTTCTTT
TRBJ2-5 TRBV7-8 TRBD2 few 17 CASSPRTSGWGGETQYF TGTGCCAGCAGCCCTAGGACTAGCGGCTGGGGTGGAGAGACCCAGTACTTC
TRBJ2-7 TRBV7-2 - few 13 CASSPTRVHEQYF TGTGCCAGCAGCCCCACTAGAGTCCACGAGCAGTACTTC
TRBJ2-3 TRBV5-5 TRBD2 - 19 CASSPASGGPGGASDTQYF TGTGCCAGCAGCCCGGCTAGCGGGGGGCCCGGCGGGGCGTCAGATACGCAGTATTTT
TRBJ2-3 TRBV7-2 - many 14 CASSLNQGTDTQYF TGCGCCAGCAGCTTGAATCAGGGGACAGATACGCAGTATTTT
TRBJ2-1 TRBV27 - - 15 CASSLSSVAYNEQFF TGTGCCAGCAGTTTATCTAGCGTTGCCTACAATGAGCAGTTCTTC
TRBJ2-1 TRBV11-2 - few 14 CASSAGRDPGEQFF TGTGCCAGCAGCGCCGGCCGAGACCCCGGTGAGCAGTTCTTC
TRBJ2-7 TRBV28 TRBD2 - 16 CASSFLPTSASYEQYF TGTGCCAGCAGTTTCCTCCCGACTAGCGCCTCCTACGAGCAGTACTTC